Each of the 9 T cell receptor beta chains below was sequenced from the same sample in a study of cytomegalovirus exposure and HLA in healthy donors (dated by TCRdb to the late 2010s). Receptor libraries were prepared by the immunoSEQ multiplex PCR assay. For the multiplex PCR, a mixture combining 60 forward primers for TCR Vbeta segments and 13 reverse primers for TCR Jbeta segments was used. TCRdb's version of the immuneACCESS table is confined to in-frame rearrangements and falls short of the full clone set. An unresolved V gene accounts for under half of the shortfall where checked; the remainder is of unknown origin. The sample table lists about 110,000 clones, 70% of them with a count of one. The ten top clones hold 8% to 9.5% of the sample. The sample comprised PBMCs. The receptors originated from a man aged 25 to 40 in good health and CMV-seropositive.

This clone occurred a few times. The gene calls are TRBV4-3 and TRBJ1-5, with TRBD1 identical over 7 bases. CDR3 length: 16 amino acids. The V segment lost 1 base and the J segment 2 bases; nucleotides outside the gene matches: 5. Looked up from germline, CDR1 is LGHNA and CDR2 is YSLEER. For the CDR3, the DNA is TGCGCCAGCAGCCAAGGGGATGGACAGGGCAATCAGCCCCAGCATTTT. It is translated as CASSQGDGQGNQPQHF.

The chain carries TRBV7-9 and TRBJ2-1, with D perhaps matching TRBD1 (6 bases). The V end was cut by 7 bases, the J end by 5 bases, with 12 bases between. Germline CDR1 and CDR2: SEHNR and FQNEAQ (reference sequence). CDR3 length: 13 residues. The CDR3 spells CASTRRQDNEQFF. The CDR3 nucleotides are TGTGCCAGCACCCGAAGACAGGACAATGAGCAGTTCTTC.

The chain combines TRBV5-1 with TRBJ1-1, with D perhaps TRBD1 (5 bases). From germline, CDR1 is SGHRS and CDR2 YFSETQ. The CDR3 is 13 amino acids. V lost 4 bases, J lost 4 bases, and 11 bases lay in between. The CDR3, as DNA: TGCGCCAGCAGCCAGGACACCTCCACTGAAGCTTTCTTT. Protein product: CASSQDTSTEAFF.

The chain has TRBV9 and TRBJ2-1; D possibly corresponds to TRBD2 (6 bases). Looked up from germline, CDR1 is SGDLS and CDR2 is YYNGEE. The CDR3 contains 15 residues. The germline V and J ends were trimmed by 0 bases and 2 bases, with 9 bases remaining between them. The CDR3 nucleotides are TGTGCCAGCAGCGTAGGGTGGGGGGCCTACAATGAGCAGTTCTTC. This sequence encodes CASSVGWGAYNEQFF.

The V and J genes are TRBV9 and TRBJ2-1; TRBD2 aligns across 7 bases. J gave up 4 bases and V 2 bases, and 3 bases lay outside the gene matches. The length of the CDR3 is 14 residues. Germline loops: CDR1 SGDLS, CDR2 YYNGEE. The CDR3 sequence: CASSVASGYNEQFF. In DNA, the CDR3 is TGTGCCAGCAGCGTGGCTAGCGGATACAATGAGCAGTTCTTC.

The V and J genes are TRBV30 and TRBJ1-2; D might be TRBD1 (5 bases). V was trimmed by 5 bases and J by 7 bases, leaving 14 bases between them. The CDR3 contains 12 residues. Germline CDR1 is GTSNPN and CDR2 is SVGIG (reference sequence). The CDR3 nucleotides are TGTGCCTGGGAACGCCGGGGGTTTGGCTACACCTTC. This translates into CAWERRGFGYTF.

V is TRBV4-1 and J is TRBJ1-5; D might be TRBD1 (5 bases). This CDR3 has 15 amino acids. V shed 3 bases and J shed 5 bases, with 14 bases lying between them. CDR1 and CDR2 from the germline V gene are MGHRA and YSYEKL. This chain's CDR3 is CASSQERQSYQPQHF. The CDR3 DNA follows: TGCGCCAGCAGCCAGGAAAGACAGAGTTATCAGCCCCAGCATTTT.

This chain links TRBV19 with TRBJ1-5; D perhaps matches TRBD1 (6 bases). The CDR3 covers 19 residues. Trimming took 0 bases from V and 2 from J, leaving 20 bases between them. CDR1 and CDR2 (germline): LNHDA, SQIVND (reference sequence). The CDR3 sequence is CASSIDRDTNRLGNQPQHF. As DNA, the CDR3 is TGTGCCAGTAGTATAGACCGGGACACCAACCGGCTGGGCAATCAGCCCCAGCATTTT.

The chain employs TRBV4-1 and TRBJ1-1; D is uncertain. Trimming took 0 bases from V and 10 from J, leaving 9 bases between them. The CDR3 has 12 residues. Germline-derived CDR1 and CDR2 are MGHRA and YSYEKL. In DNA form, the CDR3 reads TGCGCCAGCAGCCAAGATCCACTTGTAGCTTTCTTT. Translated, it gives CASSQDPLVAFF.